This TCR beta chain is from a study of blood T cell repertoires in COVID-19 (dated by TCRdb to between 2020 and 2021). Some background on the complete study: Collaborator samples came from the United States, Italy and Spain and covered acute and convalescent phases of COVID-19. The material from the prospective study consisted of cDNA or gDNA derived from T cells, B-cell-depleted T cells, or PBMCs. Subjects who had been exposed to COVID-19, were actively infected with it, or had recovered from it provided the deeply sampled blood TCRbeta repertoires that made up the dataset. The repertoires were released in a freely available public database meant as a resource for research on the immune response to SARS-CoV-2. The samples were drawn from two sources: the first 160 participants of the ongoing ImmuneRACE study, and 950 to 1,500 subjects contributed by 6 global collaborators. Nearly every sample came with metadata listing a de-identified subject ID, COVID-19 status, age in years and sex. HLA class I and class II types, where available, came from metadata supplied by the sample provider rather than from assay-based typing.

In Seattle, one collaborating source enrolled patients while the infection was active and tracked those patients longitudinally over the course of disease. Whole blood was collected in K2EDTA tubes by collaborating institutions according to the institutions' own protocols. For TCRbeta analysis, collaborators shipped samples in one of three forms: frozen whole blood, isolated PBMCs, or DNA extracted from either of those sample types. Summary of the overall study and its limitations: The quantity of clinical and demographic metadata differed by source and by participant and was supplied without curation.

Trimming accounts for 3 bases at V and 2 bases at J, while the number of junction bases matched to no gene is 5. CDR1 SGHNT and CDR2 YYREEE are derived from the germline V gene (reference sequence). From the cysteine through the phenylalanine, the CDR3 covers 17 amino acids. Only CDR3 DNA is held: 51 bases, read in frame from base 1. Of note for this clone: Its antigen is still unknown. No much larger clone exists at a distance of one base, and base qualities are not known.

TCRbeta CDR3 regions were amplified from genomic DNA by means of the immunoSEQ Assay, a bias-controlled multiplex PCR. On the study's bioinformatics: The number of nucleated cells in each sample was estimated by amplification of reference gene primers within the assay. Sequence reads were collapsed and filtered to measure the absolute abundance of every unique TCRbeta CDR3 rearrangement. For each sample, productive Simpson clonality was calculated as the square root of Simpson's diversity index over productive rearrangements. Sourced from immuneACCESS, this table was stored by TCRdb with only in-frame sequences that have V and J called. A share of the clones is absent; for the studies checked, an unresolved V gene accounts for under half, and the remainder has no known explanation. V and J calls and clone size follow that table, whereas D and trimming were derived from the DNA. The sample table records about 370,000 clones; about 90% of these occur just once. Together, the top ten hold around 3% of the sample.

The chain is encoded by TRBV5-4 joined to TRBJ2-6; 10 central nucleotides agree with TRBD1. The origin of this receptor is a woman younger than 45 with COVID-19, enrolled during active disease. The source material was peripheral blood. The nucleotide sequence reads as follows: TGTGCCAGCAGCTCGACAGGGGGCGCCCCTGGGGCCAACGTCCTGACTTTC. It translates to CASSSTGGAPGANVLTF.